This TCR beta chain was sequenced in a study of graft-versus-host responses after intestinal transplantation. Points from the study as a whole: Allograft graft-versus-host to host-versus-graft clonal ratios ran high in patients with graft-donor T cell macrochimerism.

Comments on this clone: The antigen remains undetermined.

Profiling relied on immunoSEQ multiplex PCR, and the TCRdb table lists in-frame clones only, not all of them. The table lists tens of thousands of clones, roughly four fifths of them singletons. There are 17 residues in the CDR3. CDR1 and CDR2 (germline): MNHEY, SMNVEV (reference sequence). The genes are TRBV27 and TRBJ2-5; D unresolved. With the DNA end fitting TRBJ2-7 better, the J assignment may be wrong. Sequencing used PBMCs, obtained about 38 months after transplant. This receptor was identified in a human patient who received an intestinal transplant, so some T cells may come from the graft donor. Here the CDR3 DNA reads TGTGCCAGCAGTTTAAAGGCTAATCAGGCCCACTCCTACGAGCAGTACTTC. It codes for CASSLKANQAHSYEQYF.